These T cell receptor beta chains were read from a single sample in a study of CD8+ T cells in alopecia areata. Sequencing was performed with immunoSEQ multiplex PCR; in TCRdb, only in-frame clones are kept and a portion is missing. The profile covers about 82,000 clones, with just over 50% appearing a single time and roughly 5.6% taken by the ten largest. The sample consisted of NKG2D-high CD8+ T cells sorted from blood. The source is a human donor with alopecia areata. Both conserved end residues are part of each CDR3. D genes are given only for firm matches. Not all rows give a size; the values are once, few, many and, for expanded clones, a class.

length	V	D	J	size	CDR3	DNA
12	TRBV5-4	.	TRBJ2-3	.	CASSKQGDTQYF	TGTGCCAGCAGCAAACAGGGAGATACGCAGTATTTT
13	TRBV30	.	TRBJ1-5	.	CAWSLGSNQPQHF	TGTGCCTGGAGTCTCGGGAGCAATCAGCCCCAGCATTTT
15	TRBV25-1	.	TRBJ2-5	.	CASSELYGLQETQYF	TGTGCCAGCAGTGAACTCTACGGACTCCAAGAGACCCAGTACTTC
14	TRBV27	.	TRBJ2-7	.	CASSSLDRLGEQYF	TGTGCCAGCAGCTCACTCGACAGGCTAGGCGAGCAGTACTTC
15	TRBV29-1	.	TRBJ2-1	few	CSVLDYQSSYNEQFF	TGCAGCGTTTTAGACTACCAGAGCTCCTACAATGAGCAGTTCTTC
14	TRBV7-9	.	TRBJ2-1	.	CASSPRGGLNEQFF	TGTGCCAGCAGCCCCCGGGGAGGACTAAATGAGCAGTTCTTC
14	TRBV5-1	.	TRBJ1-1	.	CASSVGYLNTEAFF	TGCGCCAGCAGCGTCGGATATCTGAACACTGAAGCTTTCTTT
11	TRBV2	.	TRBJ1-2	.	CARKRGYGYTF	TGTGCCAGAAAAAGGGGCTATGGCTACACCTTC
15	TRBV14	TRBD2	TRBJ2-1	few	CASSQSLAGGHEQFF	TGTGCCAGCAGCCAAAGTCTAGCGGGAGGTCATGAGCAGTTCTTC
14	TRBV27	TRBD1	TRBJ2-7	once	CASSSGQGSYEQYF	TGTGCCAGCAGTTCGGGACAGGGAAGCTACGAGCAGTACTTC
15	TRBV6-5	TRBD1	TRBJ2-5	few	CASSWYRGLWETQYF	TGTGCCAGCAGCTGGTACAGGGGGCTCTGGGAGACCCAGTACTTC
15	TRBV7-9	.	TRBJ2-3	.	CASSPESGSTDTQYF	TGTGCCAGCAGCCCCGAGAGCGGGAGCACAGATACGCAGTATTTT
15	TRBV9	TRBD2	TRBJ2-5	.	CASSVTAGGYETQYF	TGTGCCAGCAGCGTAACAGCGGGAGGGTACGAGACCCAGTACTTC
10	TRBV2	.	TRBJ2-7	.	CASKTYEQYF	TGTGCCAGTAAAACCTACGAGCAGTACTTC
16	TRBV29-1	.	TRBJ2-3	.	CSVEDRKFPSTDTQYF	TGCAGCGTTGAAGATCGAAAATTTCCTAGCACAGATACGCAGTATTTT
16	TRBV6-5	TRBD1	TRBJ2-7	.	CASSYSKTGVSGEQYF	TGTGCCAGCAGTTACTCGAAGACAGGGGTGTCGGGCGAGCAGTACTTC
16	TRBV27	.	TRBJ2-3	.	CASRPVEPTSTDTQYF	TGTGCCAGCAGGCCTGTGGAACCTACTAGCACAGATACGCAGTATTTT
14	TRBV29-1	TRBD2	TRBJ2-7	few	CSGTTSGSAGEQYF	TGCAGCGGTACGACTAGCGGGAGCGCGGGCGAGCAGTACTTC
14	TRBV6-5	.	TRBJ1-2	.	CASSSLGGAYGYTF	TGTGCCAGCAGTTCCCTAGGGGGGGCCTATGGCTACACCTTC
12	TRBV5-6	TRBD1	TRBJ1-1	.	CASSLGQGEAFF	TGTGCCAGCAGCTTGGGACAGGGTGAAGCTTTCTTT
13	TRBV29-1	.	TRBJ2-5	few	CSVEVGTRETQYF	TGCAGCGTTGAAGTAGGGACCCGGGAGACCCAGTACTTC
14	TRBV9	.	TRBJ2-2	.	CASSVRGNTGELFF	TGTGCCAGCAGCGTCAGGGGGAACACCGGGGAGCTGTTTTTT
13	TRBV14	.	TRBJ2-7	.	CASSPKGGTEQYF	TGTGCCAGCAGCCCGAAGGGCGGAACCGAGCAGTACTTC
15	TRBV27	TRBD1	TRBJ2-3	.	CATETGTGGADTQYF	TGTGCCACCGAGACCGGGACAGGGGGCGCAGATACGCAGTATTTT
12	TRBV28	.	TRBJ2-1	.	CASSKDVNEQFF	TGTGCCAGCAGCAAGGACGTCAATGAGCAGTTCTTC
13	TRBV29-1	.	TRBJ1-2	.	CSVEGFRGYGYTF	TGCAGCGTTGAAGGTTTCAGAGGGTATGGCTACACCTTC
13	TRBV11-2	.	TRBJ2-1	once	CASSLSNYNEQFF	TGTGCCAGCAGCTTATCTAACTACAATGAGCAGTTCTTC
13	TRBV2	TRBD1	TRBJ1-5	few	CATKTGGGQPQHF	TGTGCCACAAAGACAGGGGGTGGGCAGCCCCAGCATTTT
13	TRBV29-1	.	TRBJ2-7	few	CSGKDGKAYEQYF	TGCAGCGGAAAAGACGGGAAAGCCTACGAGCAGTACTTC
14	TRBV29-1	.	TRBJ1-4	few	CSVEFSATNEKLFF	TGCAGCGTTGAGTTCAGTGCAACTAATGAAAAACTGTTTTTT
15	TRBV5-1	.	TRBJ2-7	once	CASSSDGGLSYEQYF	TGCGCCAGCAGCTCTGACGGTGGACTCTCCTACGAGCAGTACTTC
14	TRBV7-6	.	TRBJ2-5	.	CASSLTQGDETQYF	TGTGCCAGCAGCTTAACACAGGGAGACGAGACCCAGTACTTC
11	TRBV29-1	.	TRBJ1-2	few	CSVEGGDGYTF	TGCAGCGTTGAAGGCGGGGATGGCTACACCTTC
14	TRBV9	TRBD1	TRBJ2-7	.	CASSVQPGQYEQYF	TGTGCCAGCAGCGTACAACCGGGACAGTACGAGCAGTACTTC
13	TRBV30	TRBD2	TRBJ2-1	.	CACLAGGLAEQFF	TGTGCCTGCTTAGCGGGGGGGCTCGCTGAGCAGTTCTTC
14	TRBV19	.	TRBJ2-3	few	CASSTLTGADTQYF	TGTGCCAGCAGTACTCTCACGGGCGCAGATACGCAGTATTTT
13	TRBV27	.	TRBJ1-5	.	CASSTMGGQPQHF	TGTGCCAGCAGCACCATGGGGGGGCAGCCCCAGCATTTT
15	TRBV7-3	.	TRBJ1-6	.	CASSLTVGRNSPLHF	TGTGCCAGCAGCTTAACGGTCGGCCGGAATTCACCCCTCCACTTT
13	TRBV29-1	TRBD2	TRBJ2-1	.	CSAGAGGSDEQFF	TGCAGCGCAGGAGCGGGGGGGAGTGATGAGCAGTTCTTC
17	TRBV23-1	.	TRBJ2-2	.	CASSQYVRDLAAGELFF	TGCGCCAGCAGTCAATACGTCCGGGATCTCGCGGCCGGGGAGCTGTTTTTT
15	TRBV27	.	TRBJ2-7	once	CASSLLGGKSYEQYF	TGTGCCAGCAGTTTATTGGGCGGGAAGTCCTACGAGCAGTACTTC
13	TRBV7-9	.	TRBJ2-7	few	CASSLQASYEQYF	TGTGCCAGCAGCTTACAGGCCTCCTACGAGCAGTACTTC
13	TRBV5-1	.	TRBJ2-7	.	CASSTREYHEQYF	TGCGCCAGCAGCACCCGTGAATACCACGAGCAGTACTTC
14	TRBV7-9	.	TRBJ1-5	.	CASSLQGREQPQHF	TGTGCCAGCAGCTTGCAGGGAAGGGAGCAGCCCCAGCATTTT
12	TRBV4-1	.	TRBJ2-5	.	CASSQDTETQYF	TGCGCCAGCAGCCAAGATACAGAGACCCAGTACTTC
12	TRBV11-2	.	TRBJ2-7	.	CASSLTVYEQYF	TGTGCCAGCAGCTTAACCGTCTACGAGCAGTACTTC
15	TRBV29-1	.	TRBJ2-3	many	CSVEGVAGRTDTQYF	TGCAGCGTTGAAGGTGTGGCGGGGCGCACAGATACGCAGTATTTT
12	TRBV29-1	.	TRBJ2-7	.	CSVEGIGYEQYF	TGCAGCGTTGAAGGGATCGGCTACGAGCAGTACTTC
15	TRBV28	.	TRBJ1-5	.	CASSLGYRTNQPQHF	TGTGCCAGCAGTTTAGGGTACAGGACCAATCAGCCCCAGCATTTT
15	TRBV27	.	TRBJ2-7	.	CASSATGTYTYEQYF	TGTGCCAGCAGTGCGACCGGGACCTATACCTACGAGCAGTACTTC
15	TRBV4-3	.	TRBJ1-3	.	CASSQLGSPGNTIYF	TGCGCCAGCAGCCAACTGGGGTCGCCTGGAAACACCATATATTTT
10	TRBV20-1	.	TRBJ2-1	.	CSAEGNEQFF	TGCAGTGCAGAAGGCAATGAGCAGTTCTTC